This TCR beta chain was found in a study of T cell responses to AZD1222 COVID-19 vaccine. The assay was immunoSEQ multiplex PCR, and TCRdb's table has in-frame clones only and misses some. The table shows 110,000 or so clones, with about nine tenths occurring only once. From germline, CDR1 is MNHEY and CDR2 SVGAGI. The length of the CDR3 is 15 residues. The ends were cut back, 4 bases at V and 3 bases at J, with 13 bases in the middle. For this clone: The antigen is unknown.

Study-wide results and caveats: Donor demographics were predominantly white British with a female majority; clonal diversity may be underestimated.

This clonotype originated in an adult who received the AZD1222 COVID-19 vaccine. The chain recombines TRBV6-5 with TRBJ1-5; no reliable D call. The sample in question was peripheral blood, obtained 28 days after the second AZD1222 dose. The CDR3 region is CASSSQTDLNQPQHF. In DNA, the CDR3 is TGTGCCAGCAGTTCCCAAACAGATCTCAATCAGCCCCAGCATTTT.